This TCR beta chain came from a study of T cells in localized non-small cell lung cancer. This clone has a handful of counts. This CDR3 has 16 amino acids. Between the trimmed V and J ends, which lost 0 bases and 3 bases, there was a span of 11 bases. CDR1 LNHNV and CDR2 YYDKDF come from the germline V gene (reference sequence). Some clones are missing from TCRdb's copy, which holds only in-frame ones; the method was immunoSEQ multiplex PCR. Of about 33,000 clones listed, roughly 77% are singletons. This TCR came from a male donor older than 55 with stage III squamous cell lung carcinoma. The sequences come from peripheral blood, collected before any cancer treatment. V gene TRBV15 combines with J gene TRBJ2-2; D is possibly TRBD2 (5 bases). Here the CDR3 DNA reads TGTGCCACCAGCAGAGATTGGGCGGACTACACCGGGGAGCTGTTTTTT. Amino acids: CATSRDWADYTGELFF.